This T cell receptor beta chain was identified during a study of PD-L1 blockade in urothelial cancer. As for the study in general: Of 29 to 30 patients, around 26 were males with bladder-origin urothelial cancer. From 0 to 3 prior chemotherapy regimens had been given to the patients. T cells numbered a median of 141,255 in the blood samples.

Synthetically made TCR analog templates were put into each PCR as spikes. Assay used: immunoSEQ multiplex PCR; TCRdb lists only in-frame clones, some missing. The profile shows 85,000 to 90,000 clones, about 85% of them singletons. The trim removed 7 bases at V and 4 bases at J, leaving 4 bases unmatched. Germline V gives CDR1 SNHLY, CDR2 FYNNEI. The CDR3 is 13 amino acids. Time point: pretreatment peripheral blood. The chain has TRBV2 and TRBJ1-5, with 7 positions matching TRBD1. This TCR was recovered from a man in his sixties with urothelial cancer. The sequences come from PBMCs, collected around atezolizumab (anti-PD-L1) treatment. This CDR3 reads CASNGDRNQPQHF. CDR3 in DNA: TGTGCCAGCAACGGGGACAGAAATCAGCCCCAGCATTTT.